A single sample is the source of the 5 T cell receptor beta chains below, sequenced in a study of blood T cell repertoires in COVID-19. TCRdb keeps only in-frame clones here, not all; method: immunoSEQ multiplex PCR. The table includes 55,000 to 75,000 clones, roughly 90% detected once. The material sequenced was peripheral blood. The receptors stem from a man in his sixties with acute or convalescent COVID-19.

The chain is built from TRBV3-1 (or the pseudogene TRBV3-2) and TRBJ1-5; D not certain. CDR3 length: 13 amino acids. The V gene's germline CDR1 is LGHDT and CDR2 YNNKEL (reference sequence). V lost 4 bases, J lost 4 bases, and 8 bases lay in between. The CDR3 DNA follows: TGTGCCAGCAGCCTTACAAAAAATCAGCCCCAGCATTTT. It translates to CASSLTKNQPQHF.

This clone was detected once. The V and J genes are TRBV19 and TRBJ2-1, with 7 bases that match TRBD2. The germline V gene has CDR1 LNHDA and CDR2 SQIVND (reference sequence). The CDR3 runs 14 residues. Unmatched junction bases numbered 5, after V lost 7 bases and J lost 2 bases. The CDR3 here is CASKGAGTYNEQFF. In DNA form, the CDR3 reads TGTGCCAGTAAAGGAGCGGGGACCTACAATGAGCAGTTCTTC.

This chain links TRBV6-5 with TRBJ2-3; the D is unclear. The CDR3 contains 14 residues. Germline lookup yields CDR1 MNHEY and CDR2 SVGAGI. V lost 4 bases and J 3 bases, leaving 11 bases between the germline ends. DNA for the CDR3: TGTGCCAGCAGTTCGTCTGCGAAAACAGATACGCAGTATTTT. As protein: CASSSSAKTDTQYF.

As DNA, the CDR3 is TGTGCCAGTAGTATAAGAACACAGGGGAAGCGTTTGGGTGGCTACACCTTC. This codes for CASSIRTQGKRLGGYTF. The chain joins TRBV19 to TRBJ1-2; 7 positions match TRBD1. Trimming removed 2 bases from V and 7 bases from J; junction bases left unmatched: 16. The V gene's germline CDR1 is LNHDA and CDR2 SQIVND (reference sequence). This CDR3 is 17 amino acids long.

This CDR3 is CASSLLSSRYYEQYF. CDR3 DNA: TGTGCCAGCAGCTTACTTTCTTCGAGATACTACGAGCAGTACTTC. The chain links TRBV7-6 to TRBJ2-7; no reliable D call. CDR3 size: 15 residues. V was pared by 2 bases and J by 3 bases, with 14 bases between. CDR1 and CDR2 from the germline V gene are SGHVS and FNYEAQ.